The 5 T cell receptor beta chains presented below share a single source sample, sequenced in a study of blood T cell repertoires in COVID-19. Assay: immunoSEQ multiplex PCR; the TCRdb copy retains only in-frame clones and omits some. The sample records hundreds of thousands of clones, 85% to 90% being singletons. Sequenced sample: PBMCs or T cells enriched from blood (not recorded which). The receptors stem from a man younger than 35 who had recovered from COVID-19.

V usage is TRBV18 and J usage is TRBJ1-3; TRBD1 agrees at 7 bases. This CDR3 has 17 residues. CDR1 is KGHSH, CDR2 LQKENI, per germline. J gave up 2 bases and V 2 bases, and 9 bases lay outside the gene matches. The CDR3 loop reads CASSPFAQGLPGNTIYF. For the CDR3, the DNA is TGTGCCAGCTCACCATTCGCACAGGGGTTGCCTGGAAACACCATATATTTT.

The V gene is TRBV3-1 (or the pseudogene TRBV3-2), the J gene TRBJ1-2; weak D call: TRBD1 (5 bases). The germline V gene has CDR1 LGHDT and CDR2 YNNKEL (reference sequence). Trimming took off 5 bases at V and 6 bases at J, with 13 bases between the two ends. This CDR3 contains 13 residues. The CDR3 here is CASSGTGRDGYTF. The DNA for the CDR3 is TGTGCCAGCAGCGGGACGGGGAGGGATGGCTACACCTTC.

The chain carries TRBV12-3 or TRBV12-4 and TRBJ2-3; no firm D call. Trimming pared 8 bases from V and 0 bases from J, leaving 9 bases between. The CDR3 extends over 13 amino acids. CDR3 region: CASVVTSTDTQYF. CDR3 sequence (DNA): TGTGCCAGCGTGGTTACTAGCACAGATACGCAGTATTTT.

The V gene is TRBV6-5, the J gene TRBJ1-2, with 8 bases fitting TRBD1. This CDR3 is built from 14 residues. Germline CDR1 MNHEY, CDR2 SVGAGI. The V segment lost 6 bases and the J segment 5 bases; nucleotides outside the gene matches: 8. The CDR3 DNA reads TGTGCCAGCAGGCCGCAGGGGGCGGGGTATGGCTACACCTTC. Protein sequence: CASRPQGAGYGYTF.

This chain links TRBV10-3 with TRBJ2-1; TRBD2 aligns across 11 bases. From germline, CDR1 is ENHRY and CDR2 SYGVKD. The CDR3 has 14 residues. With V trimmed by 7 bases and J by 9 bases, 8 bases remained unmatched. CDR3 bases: TGTGCCATCACCTCGACTAGCGGGGAGTCTGAGCAGTTCTTC. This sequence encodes CAITSTSGESEQFF.